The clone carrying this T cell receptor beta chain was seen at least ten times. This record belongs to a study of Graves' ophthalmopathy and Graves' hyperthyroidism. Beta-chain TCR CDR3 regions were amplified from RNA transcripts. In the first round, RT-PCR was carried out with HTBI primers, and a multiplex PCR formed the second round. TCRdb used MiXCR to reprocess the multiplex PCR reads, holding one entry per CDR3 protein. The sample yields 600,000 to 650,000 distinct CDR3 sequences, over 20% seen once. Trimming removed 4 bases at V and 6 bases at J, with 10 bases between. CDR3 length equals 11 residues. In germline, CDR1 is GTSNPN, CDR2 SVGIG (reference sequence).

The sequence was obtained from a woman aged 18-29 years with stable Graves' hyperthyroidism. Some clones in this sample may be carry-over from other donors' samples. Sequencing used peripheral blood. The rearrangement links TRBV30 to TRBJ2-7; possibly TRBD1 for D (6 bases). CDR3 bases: TGTGCCTGGAACCTAGGGGGCGAGCAGTACTTC. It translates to CAWNLGGEQYF. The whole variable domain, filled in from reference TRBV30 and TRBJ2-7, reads SQTIHQWPATLVQPVGSPLSLECTVEGTSNPNLYWYRQAAGRGLQLLFYSVGIGQISSEVPQNLSASRPQDRQFILSSKKLLLSDSGFYLCAWNLGGEQYFGPGTRLTVT.